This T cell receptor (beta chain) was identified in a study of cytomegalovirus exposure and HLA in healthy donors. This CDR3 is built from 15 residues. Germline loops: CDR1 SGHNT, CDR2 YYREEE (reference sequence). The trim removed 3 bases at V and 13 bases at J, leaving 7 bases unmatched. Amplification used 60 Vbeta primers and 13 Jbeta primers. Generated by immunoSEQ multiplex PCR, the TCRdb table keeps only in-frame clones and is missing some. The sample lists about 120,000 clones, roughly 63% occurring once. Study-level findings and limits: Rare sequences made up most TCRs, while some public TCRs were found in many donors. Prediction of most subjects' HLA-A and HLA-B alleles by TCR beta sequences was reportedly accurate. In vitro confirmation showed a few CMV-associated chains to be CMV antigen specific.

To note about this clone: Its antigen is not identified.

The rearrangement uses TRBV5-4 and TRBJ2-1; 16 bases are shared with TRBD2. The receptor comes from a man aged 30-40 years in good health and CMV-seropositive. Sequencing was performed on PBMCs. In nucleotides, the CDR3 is TGTGCCAGCAGCTCGAAGGGACTAGCGGGAGGGCCTCAGTTCTTC. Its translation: CASSSKGLAGGPQFF. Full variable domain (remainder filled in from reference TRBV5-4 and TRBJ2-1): ETGVTQSPTHLIKTRGQQVTLRCSSQSGHNTVSWYQQALGQGPQFIFQYYREEENGRGNFPPRFSGLQFPNYSSELNVNALELDDSALYLCASSSKGLAGGPQFFGPGTRLTVL.